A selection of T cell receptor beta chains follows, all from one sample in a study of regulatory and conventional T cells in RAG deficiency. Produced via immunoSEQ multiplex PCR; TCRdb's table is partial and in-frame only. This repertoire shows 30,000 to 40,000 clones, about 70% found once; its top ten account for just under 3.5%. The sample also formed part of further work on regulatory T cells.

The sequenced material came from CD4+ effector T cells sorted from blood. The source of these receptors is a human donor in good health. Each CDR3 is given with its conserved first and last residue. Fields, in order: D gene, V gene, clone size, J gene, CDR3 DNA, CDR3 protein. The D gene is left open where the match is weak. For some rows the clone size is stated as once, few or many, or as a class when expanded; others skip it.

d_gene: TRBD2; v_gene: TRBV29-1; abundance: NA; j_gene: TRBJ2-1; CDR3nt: TGCAGCGGTAGCCCGCAACTAGCGGGTGAGCAGTTCTTC; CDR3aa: CSGSPQLAGEQFF
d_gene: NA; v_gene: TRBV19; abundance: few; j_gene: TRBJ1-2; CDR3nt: TGTGCCAGTAACACGGGAAACTATGGCTACACCTTC; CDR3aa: CASNTGNYGYTF
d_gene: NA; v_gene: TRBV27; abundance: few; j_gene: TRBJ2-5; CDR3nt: TGTGCCAGCAAGTATGGGGGGGGCCAACCGGGAGAGACCCAGTACTTC; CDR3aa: CASKYGGGQPGETQYF
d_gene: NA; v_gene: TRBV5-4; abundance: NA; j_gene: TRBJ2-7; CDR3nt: TGTGCCAGCAGCTTGTCCGGGCCCCCGACGGCCTCCGAGCAGTACTTC; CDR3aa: CASSLSGPPTASEQYF
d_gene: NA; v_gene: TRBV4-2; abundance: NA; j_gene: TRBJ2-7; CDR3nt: TGTGCCAGCAGCCAAGATCCGTTTCGGACCCCCGTCTGGTACGAGCAGTACTTC; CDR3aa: CASSQDPFRTPVWYEQYF
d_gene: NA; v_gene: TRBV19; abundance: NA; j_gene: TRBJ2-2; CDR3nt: TGTGCCAGTACAGGAAAATATAACACCGGGGAGCTGTTTTTT; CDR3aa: CASTGKYNTGELFF
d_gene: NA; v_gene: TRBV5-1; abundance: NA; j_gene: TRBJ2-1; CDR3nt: TGCGCCAGCAGCTTACCGGCTGGAGCAGGGAGCTCCTACAATGAGCAGTTCTTC; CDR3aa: CASSLPAGAGSSYNEQFF
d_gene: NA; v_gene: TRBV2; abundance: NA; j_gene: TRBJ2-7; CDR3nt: TGTGCCAGCAGGGTAGGCAGTGGTTACGAGCAGTACTTC; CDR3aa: CASRVGSGYEQYF
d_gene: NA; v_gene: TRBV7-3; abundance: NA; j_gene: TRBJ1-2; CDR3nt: TGTGCCAGCAGCTTAAATCGGGGGGCGAACTATGGCTACACCTTC; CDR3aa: CASSLNRGANYGYTF
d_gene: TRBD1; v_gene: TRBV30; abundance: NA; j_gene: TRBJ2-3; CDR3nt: TGTGCCTGGAGTCTCCGGACAGGGACAGATACGCAGTATTTT; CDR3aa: CAWSLRTGTDTQYF
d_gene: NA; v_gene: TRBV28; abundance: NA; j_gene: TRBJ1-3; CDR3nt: TGTGCCAGCAGTTTACAGGGTTTGTCTGGAAACACCATATATTTT; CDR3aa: CASSLQGLSGNTIYF
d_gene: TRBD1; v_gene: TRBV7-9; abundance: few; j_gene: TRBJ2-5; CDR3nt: TGTGCCAGCAGTCAAGGACAGGGAGGAGAGACCCAGTACTTC; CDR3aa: CASSQGQGGETQYF
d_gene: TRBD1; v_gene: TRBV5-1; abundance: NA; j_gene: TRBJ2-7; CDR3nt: TGCGCCAGCAGCCCGGGACAGAGAGTCTCCTACGAGCAGTACTTC; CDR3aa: CASSPGQRVSYEQYF
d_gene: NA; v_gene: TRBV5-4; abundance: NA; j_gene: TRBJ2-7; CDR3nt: TGTGCCAGCAGCTTGGACGGTGGACGGGGTAGCTCCTACGAGCAGTACTTC; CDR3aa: CASSLDGGRGSSYEQYF
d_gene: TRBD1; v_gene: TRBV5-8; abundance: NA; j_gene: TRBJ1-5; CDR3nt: TGTGCCAGCAGCGCAGACAGGGTTGGGCAGCCCCAGCATTTT; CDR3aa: CASSADRVGQPQHF
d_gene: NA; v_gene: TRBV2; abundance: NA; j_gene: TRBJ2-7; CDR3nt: TGTGCCAGCAGCCTTGGCAGGGGGGTATCCGAGCAGTACTTC; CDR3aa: CASSLGRGVSEQYF
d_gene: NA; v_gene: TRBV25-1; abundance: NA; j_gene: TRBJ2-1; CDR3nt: TGTGCCAGCACCGCAGGGGGGGATAAGCAGTTCTTC; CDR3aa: CASTAGGDKQFF
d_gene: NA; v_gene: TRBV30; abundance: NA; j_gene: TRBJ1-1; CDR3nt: TGTGCCGCAACAGAGATGCCGAACACTGAAGCTTTCTTT; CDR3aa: CAATEMPNTEAFF
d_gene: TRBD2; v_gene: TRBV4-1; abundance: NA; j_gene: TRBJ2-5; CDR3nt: TGCGCCAGCAGCCAAGGGACTAGCCCTCAGCAGACCCAGTACTTC; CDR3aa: CASSQGTSPQQTQYF
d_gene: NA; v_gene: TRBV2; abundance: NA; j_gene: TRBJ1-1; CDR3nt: TGTGCCAGCAGTGAAGATTGGAACACTGAAGCTTTCTTT; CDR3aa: CASSEDWNTEAFF
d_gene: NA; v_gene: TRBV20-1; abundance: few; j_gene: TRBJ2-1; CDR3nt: TGCAGTGCGGGGGGGCCGCTTGAGCAGTTCTTC; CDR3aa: CSAGGPLEQFF
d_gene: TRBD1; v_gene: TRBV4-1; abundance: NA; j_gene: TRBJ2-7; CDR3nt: TGCGCCAGCAGCCAAGATGCGACAGGGGGGTACTCCTACGAGCAGTACTTC; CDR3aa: CASSQDATGGYSYEQYF
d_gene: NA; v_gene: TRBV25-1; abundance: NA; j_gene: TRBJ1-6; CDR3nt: TGTGCCAGCAGTGAGTCACCTCGAGGGCTCTCCTATAATTCACCCCTCCACTTT; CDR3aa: CASSESPRGLSYNSPLHF
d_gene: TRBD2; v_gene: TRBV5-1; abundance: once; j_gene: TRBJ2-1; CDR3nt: TGCGCCAGCAGCCCCGGACTAGCGGGGGGGCCGCAGTTCTTC; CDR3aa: CASSPGLAGGPQFF
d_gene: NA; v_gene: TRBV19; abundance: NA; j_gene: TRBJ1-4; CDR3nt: TGTGCCAGTACCTCGCCTACAGTCGGGGGAACTAATGAAAAACTGTTTTTT; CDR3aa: CASTSPTVGGTNEKLFF
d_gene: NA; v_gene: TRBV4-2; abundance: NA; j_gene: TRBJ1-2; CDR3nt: TGTGCCAGCGAACGGTCAGGTTCCCGGGGCTACACCTTC; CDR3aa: CASERSGSRGYTF
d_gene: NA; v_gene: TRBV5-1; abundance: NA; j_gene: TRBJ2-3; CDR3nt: TGCGCCAGCAGCTATGATTTTGGACCGAGCACAGATACGCAGTATTTT; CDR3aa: CASSYDFGPSTDTQYF
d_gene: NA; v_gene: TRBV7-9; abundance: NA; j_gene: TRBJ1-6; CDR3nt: TGTGCCAGCAGCTTAGGGGGCTCCTATAATTCACCCCTCCACTTT; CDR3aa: CASSLGGSYNSPLHF
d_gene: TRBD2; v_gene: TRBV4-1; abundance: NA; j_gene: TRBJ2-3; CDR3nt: TGCGCCAGCAGCCAAGCGCTAGCCCCGGGACTAGCGGCCTCTAGCACAGATACGCAGTATTTT; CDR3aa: CASSQALAPGLAASSTDTQYF
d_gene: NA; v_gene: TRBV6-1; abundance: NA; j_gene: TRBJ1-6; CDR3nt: TGTGCCAGCAGTGAAGTCGGGCAGGGCCGTTCACCCCTCCACTTT; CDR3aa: CASSEVGQGRSPLHF